The TCR beta chain described here comes from a study of T cells in Graves' hyperthyroidism and ophthalmopathy. Study results and caveats: Blood also held most thyroid clonotypes expanded beyond 0.001.

Diagnosis rested on symptoms, serum thyroxine and TRAb, thyroid ultrasound, and orbital computed tomography. This clonotype was observed many times. Its antigen is undetermined. Template material for amplifying TCR beta CDR3 regions consisted of RNA transcripts. An initial round of RT-PCR targeting the TCR CDR3 relied on the HTBI primer set. TCRdb analysed the multiplex PCR reads with MiXCR anew, one entry per CDR3 protein. Of 500,000 or so distinct CDR3 sequences in the sample, 15% to 20% were seen once. Sequencing was performed on blood. The sequence derives from a woman aged 25 to 39 with Graves' ophthalmopathy.

The DNA of the CDR3 is TGTGCCTGGACTCAACTCGGTGGGGCCGCGGGGGACACTGAAGCTTTCTTT. It codes for CAWTQLGGAAGDTEAFF. The rearrangement uses TRBV30 and TRBJ1-1; D possibly corresponds to TRBD1 (5 bases). Germline CDR1 GTSNPN, CDR2 SVGIG (reference sequence). V was shortened by 4 bases and J by 3 bases, with 24 bases between the two germline ends. CDR3 length equals 17 residues.